This entry is about one TCR beta chain. The antigen is undetermined. This entry belongs to a study of T cell responses to AZD1222 COVID-19 vaccine. Findings and caveats of the study: Among those given AZD1222, only six were seropositive at baseline. Spike-specific TCR breadth and depth rose after two AZD1222 doses.

The protocol was immunoSEQ multiplex PCR, while the TCRdb copy is restricted to in-frame clones and leaves out a portion. The sample includes fewer than 200,000 clones, approximately 90% of them seen just once. The sample was peripheral blood, taken on day 0 of AZD1222 vaccination. This TCR came from an adult in good health.

Here the CDR3 DNA reads TGTGCCAGCAGCAGACAAGGGACGGGCTCCTACGAGCAGTACTTC. This codes for CASSRQGTGSYEQYF. The V call is TRBV3-1 (or the pseudogene TRBV3-2), the J call TRBJ2-7; D could derive from TRBD1 or TRBD2 (5 bases each). Trimming removed 5 bases from V and 0 bases from J, with 14 bases in between. Germline assignment: CDR1 LGHDT and CDR2 YNNKEL (reference sequence). The CDR3 runs to 15 residues.